The present T cell receptor beta chain was sequenced within a study of patients and donors after allogeneic stem cell transplantation. TCRdb re-called the RT-PCR reads through MiXCR, storing one row per CDR3 protein. Among some 200,000 distinct CDR3 sequences listed, 41% were seen once. V was pared by 4 bases and J by 4 bases, with 9 bases of the junction left unmatched. Per germline, CDR1 SGHTA and CDR2 FQGNSA. The CDR3 extends over 16 amino acids. This sequence was found in a human donor who was either an allogeneic HSCT recipient or a stem cell or donor lymphocyte infusion donor (not recorded which). It is not recorded whose cells these are; they may come from a transplant donor. The sequenced sample consisted of blood, either unsorted or a sorted T cell fraction (not recorded which). V and J are TRBV7-2 and TRBJ2-3; TRBD2 agrees at 9 bases. CDR3 nucleotides: TGTGCCAGCAGCTCGAACGCGGGAGGGCCCCCAGATACGCAGTATTTT. It is translated as CASSSNAGGPPDTQYF.